These 5 T cell receptor beta chains were sequenced from one sample in a study of blood T cells in healthy people across ages. A second roughly 6 to 11 cycle PCR used barcoded and J-beta primers. One entry per CDR3 protein, called by TCRdb with MiXCR from the 5' RACE reads. Of roughly 800,000 distinct CDR3 sequences in the sample, 55% to 75% are singletons; the top ten hold approximately 23%. Sequencing used blood. These receptors were taken from a man aged 25-40 years in good health.

This CDR3 reads CASSHGGAEQYF. Here the CDR3 DNA reads TGTGCCAGCAGTCATGGGGGGGCCGAGCAGTACTTC. The chain employs TRBV12-3 or TRBV12-4 and TRBJ2-7, with TRBD2 as a possible D gene (7 bases). V was cut by 5 bases and J by 6 bases, with 11 bases left in between. This CDR3 has 12 amino acids.

The chain couples TRBV29-1 to TRBJ1-4; D not resolved. Per germline, CDR1 SQVTM and CDR2 ANQGSEA. The V and J ends lost 3 bases and 3 bases respectively, with 5 bases between them. The CDR3 is 12 residues long. The CDR3 spells CSVDVSNEKLFF. The CDR3 bases are TGCAGCGTTGATGTCTCTAATGAAAAACTGTTTTTT.

This rearrangement joins TRBV12-3 or TRBV12-4 to TRBJ1-1, with no clear D. The V and J ends lost 5 bases and 1 base respectively, with 11 bases between them. The CDR3 runs 14 residues. For the CDR3, the DNA is TGTGCCAGCAGTACTGGGAGAGAGAACACTGAAGCTTTCTTT. Protein: CASSTGRENTEAFF.

This clonotype was seen a handful of times. The chain joins TRBV6-5 to TRBJ2-1, with 9 bases aligning to TRBD1. Germline V gene lookup returns CDR1 MNHEY and CDR2 SVGAGI. V lost 6 bases and J lost 6; bases outside the gene matches: 6. This CDR3 contains 14 residues. The CDR3 DNA is TGTGCCAGCAGCCCCCGGACAGGGGCCAATGAGCAGTTCTTC. This encodes CASSPRTGANEQFF.

The V gene is TRBV21-1, the J gene TRBJ1-2; the table calls TRBD1, which could not be checked here. TRBV21-1 corresponds to a pseudogene. This CDR3 comprises 14 residues. CDR3 in amino acids: CASTSTGVDYGYTF. The CDR3 DNA sequence: TGTGCCAGCACCTCGACAGGGGTCGACTATGGCTACACCTTC.